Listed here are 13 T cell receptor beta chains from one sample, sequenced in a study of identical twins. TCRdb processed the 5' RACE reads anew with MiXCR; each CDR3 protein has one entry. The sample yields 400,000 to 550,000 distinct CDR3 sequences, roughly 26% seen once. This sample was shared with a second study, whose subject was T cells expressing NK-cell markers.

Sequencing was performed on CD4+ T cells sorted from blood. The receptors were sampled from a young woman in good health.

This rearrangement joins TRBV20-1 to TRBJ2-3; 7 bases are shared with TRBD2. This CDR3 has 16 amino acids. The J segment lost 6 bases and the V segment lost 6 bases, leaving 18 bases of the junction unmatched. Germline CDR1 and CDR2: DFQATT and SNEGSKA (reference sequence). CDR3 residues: CSAPKHASGTRDTQYF. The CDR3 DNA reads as TGCAGTGCCCCCAAACACGCTAGCGGAACTCGGGATACGCAGTATTTT.

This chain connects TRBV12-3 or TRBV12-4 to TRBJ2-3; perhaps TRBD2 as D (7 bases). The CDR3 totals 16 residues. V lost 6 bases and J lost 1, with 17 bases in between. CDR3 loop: CASSGGGGWGTDTQYF. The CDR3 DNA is TGTGCCAGCAGCGGTGGGGGGGGCTGGGGCACAGATACGCAGTATTTT.

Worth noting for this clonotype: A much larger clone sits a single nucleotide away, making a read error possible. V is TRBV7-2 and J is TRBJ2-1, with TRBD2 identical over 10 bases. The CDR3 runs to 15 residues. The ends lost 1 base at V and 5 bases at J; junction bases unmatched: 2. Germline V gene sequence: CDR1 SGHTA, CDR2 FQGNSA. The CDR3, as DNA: TGTGCCAGCAGCTTAGGGACTAGCGGTGACAATGAGCAGTTCTTC. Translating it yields CASSLGTSGDNEQFF.

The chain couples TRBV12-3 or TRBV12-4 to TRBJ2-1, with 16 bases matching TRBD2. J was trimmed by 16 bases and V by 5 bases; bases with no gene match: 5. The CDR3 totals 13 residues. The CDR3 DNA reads TGTGCCAGCAGTGCGGGACTAGCGGGAGGGTACTTCTTC. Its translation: CASSAGLAGGYFF.

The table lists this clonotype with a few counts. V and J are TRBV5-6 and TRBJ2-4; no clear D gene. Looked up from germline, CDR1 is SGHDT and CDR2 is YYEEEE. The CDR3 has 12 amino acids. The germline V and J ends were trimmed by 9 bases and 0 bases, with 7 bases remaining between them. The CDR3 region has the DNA TGTGCCACTTCCTTAGCCAAAAACATTCAGTACTTC. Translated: CATSLAKNIQYF.

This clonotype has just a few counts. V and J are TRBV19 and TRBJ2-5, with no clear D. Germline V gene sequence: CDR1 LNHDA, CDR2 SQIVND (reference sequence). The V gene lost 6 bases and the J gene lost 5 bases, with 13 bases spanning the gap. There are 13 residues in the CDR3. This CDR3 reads CASRNGPRETQYF. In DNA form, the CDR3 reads TGTGCCAGTAGAAACGGACCCCGGGAGACCCAGTACTTC.

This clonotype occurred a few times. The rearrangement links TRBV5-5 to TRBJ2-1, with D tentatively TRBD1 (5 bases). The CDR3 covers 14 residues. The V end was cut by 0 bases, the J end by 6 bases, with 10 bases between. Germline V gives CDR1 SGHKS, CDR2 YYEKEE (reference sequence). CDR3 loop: CASSLALTVNEQFF. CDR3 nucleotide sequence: TGTGCCAGCAGCTTGGCCCTGACAGTCAATGAGCAGTTCTTC. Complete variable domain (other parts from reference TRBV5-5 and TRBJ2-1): DAGVTQSPTHLIKTRGQQVTLRCSPISGHKSVSWYQQVLGQGPQFIFQYYEKEERGRGNFPDRFSARQFPNYSSELNVNALLLGDSALYLCASSLALTVNEQFFGPGTRLTVL.

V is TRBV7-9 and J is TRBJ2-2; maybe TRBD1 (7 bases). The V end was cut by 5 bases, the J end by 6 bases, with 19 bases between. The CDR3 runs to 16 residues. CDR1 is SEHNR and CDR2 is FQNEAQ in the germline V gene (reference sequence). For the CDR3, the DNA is TGTGCCAGCAGCCTCTACGGGGGCAGGGGGGCCGGGGAGCTGTTTTTT. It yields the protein CASSLYGGRGAGELFF.

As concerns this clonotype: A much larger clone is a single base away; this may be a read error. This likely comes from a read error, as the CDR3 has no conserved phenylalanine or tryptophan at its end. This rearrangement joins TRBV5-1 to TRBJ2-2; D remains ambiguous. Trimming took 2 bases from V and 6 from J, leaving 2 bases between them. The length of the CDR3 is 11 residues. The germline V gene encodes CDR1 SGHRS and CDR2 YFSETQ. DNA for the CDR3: TGCGCCAGCAGCTTCCCCGGGGAGCTGTTTTCT. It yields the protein CASSFPGELFS.

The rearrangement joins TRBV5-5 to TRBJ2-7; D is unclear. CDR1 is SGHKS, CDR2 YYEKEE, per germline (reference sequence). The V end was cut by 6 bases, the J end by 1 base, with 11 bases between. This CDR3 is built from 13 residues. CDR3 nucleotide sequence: TGTGCCAGCACCGACCCGGCATCCTACGAGCAGTACTTC. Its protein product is CASTDPASYEQYF.

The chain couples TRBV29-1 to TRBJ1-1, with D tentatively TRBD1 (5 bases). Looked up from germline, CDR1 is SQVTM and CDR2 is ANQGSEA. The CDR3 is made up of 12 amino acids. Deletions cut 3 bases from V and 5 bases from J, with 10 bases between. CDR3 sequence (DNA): TGCAGCGTTGATGATCGGGGGACTGAAGCTTTCTTT. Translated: CSVDDRGTEAFF.

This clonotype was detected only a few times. The CDR3 DNA reads TGCAGTGCTAGAGGGGCCCATCAGCCCCAGCATTTT. Its protein is CSARGAHQPQHF. The genes are TRBV20-1 and TRBJ1-5; D is ambiguous. Trimming took 1 base from V and 5 from J, leaving 6 bases between them. The CDR3 runs to 12 residues. CDR1 is DFQATT and CDR2 is SNEGSKA in the germline V gene (reference sequence).

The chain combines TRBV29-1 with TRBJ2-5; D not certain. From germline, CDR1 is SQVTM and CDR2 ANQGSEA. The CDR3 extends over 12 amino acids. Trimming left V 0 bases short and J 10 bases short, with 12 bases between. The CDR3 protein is CSVEDRYLIQYF. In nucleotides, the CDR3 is TGCAGCGTTGAAGATAGGTACCTAATCCAGTACTTC.